The 27 T cell receptor beta chains presented below share a single source sample, sequenced in a study of tumor and adjacent non-tumor tissue in lung cancer. The library came from three nested PCR rounds adapted from ARM-PCR protocols. TCRdb itself ran the multiplex PCR reads through MiXCR, one entry per CDR3 protein. The sample has around 74,000 distinct CDR3 sequences; 65% to 75% are singletons. No cell sorting was done before RNA was extracted from the tissue. The normal lung tissue was taken more than 3 cm from the tumor edge. Sequencing used distant non-tumor lung tissue. These receptors were taken from a woman between 50 and 59 years old with non-small cell lung cancer.

The chain has TRBV4-1 and TRBJ2-2; D ambiguous. In germline, CDR1 is MGHRA, CDR2 YSYEKL. The CDR3 has 15 amino acids. V gave up 10 bases and J gave up 3 bases, with 18 bases separating them. DNA of the CDR3: TGCGCCAATAGCCAAGATGCGTCGTACACCGGGGAGCTGTTTTTT. Translation: CANSQDASYTGELFF.

About this clonotype: A read error is possible here, since a much larger clone lies one base away. The chain recombines TRBV6-7 with TRBJ2-1; 13 bases align to TRBD2. TRBV6-7 is recorded as an ORF, its role being uncertain. The CDR3 sequence is 15 residues long. The CDR3 nucleotides are TGTGTCAGCAGTTTTAGGACTAGCGGGAGAGATGAGCAGTTCTTC. Its translation: CVSSFRTSGRDEQFF.

A note on this clonotype: The germline gene is not matched at one end of the junction; a read error may be the cause. J is TRBJ2-5 and V is TRBV4-3; D possibly uses TRBD1 or TRBD2 (5 bases each). Germline V gene sequence: CDR1 LGHNA, CDR2 YSLEER. CDR3 length equals 15 residues. In DNA, the CDR3 is TGCGCCAGCAACCAAGATGGGGGAGCAGTAGAGGCCCAGTACTTC. It specifies CASNQDGGAVEAQYF.

With regard to this clonotype: A much larger clonotype is one base distant, so this may be a read error. The genes are TRBV28 and TRBJ2-7; unclear D gene. Germline values: CDR1 MDHEN, CDR2 SYDVKM. Deletions cut 6 bases from V and 5 bases from J, with 11 bases between. The CDR3 has 12 residues. CDR3 bases: TGTGCCAGCAGGGACCGAGCCAACGAGCAGTACTTC. Translating gives CASRDRANEQYF.

Note on this clonotype: The CDR3 end shows no conserved phenylalanine or tryptophan, and so a read error is likely. The genes are TRBV6-2 or TRBV6-3 and TRBJ2-1, with 9 bases that match TRBD2. The germline V gene has CDR1 MNHEY and CDR2 SVGEGT. The length of the CDR3 is 17 residues. The ends lost 7 bases at V and 3 bases at J; junction bases unmatched: 13. CDR3 protein: CASKSPYSGSGYNEQFL. CDR3 coding DNA: TGTGCCAGCAAATCCCCGTATAGCGGGAGCGGCTACAATGAGCAGTTCTTA.

The gene calls are TRBV11-2 and TRBJ1-5; D unresolved. V was clipped by 1 base and J by 6 bases, with 13 bases between them. The CDR3 consists of 15 residues. Looked up from germline, CDR1 is SGHAT and CDR2 is FQNNGV. The CDR3 protein is CASSLASQGIQPQHF. For the CDR3, the DNA is TGTGCCAGCAGCTTAGCGAGCCAAGGTATTCAGCCCCAGCATTTT.

Points on this clonotype: This may stem from a read error, because a much larger clone lies one nucleotide away. V is TRBV19 and J is TRBJ2-7; TRBD1 aligns across 7 bases. V was pared by 6 bases and J by 6 bases, with 11 bases of the junction left unmatched. The CDR3 loop spans 14 amino acids. Germline V gene data show CDR1 as LNHDA and CDR2 as SQIVND (reference sequence). As DNA, the CDR3 is TGTGCCAGTAGCCAAGAGGACAGGACAGCCGAGCAGTACTTC. This encodes CASSQEDRTAEQYF.

As for this clonotype: A read error may account for a junction end that differs from germline. This chain uses TRBV12-3 or TRBV12-4 with TRBJ1-5; D might be TRBD1 (6 bases). The CDR3 has 16 residues. The CDR3 region is CASNLGGAYGNQPQHF. As DNA, the CDR3 is TGTGCCAGCAATTTGGGGGGGGCTTATGGCAATCAGCCCCAACATTTT.

A note on this clonotype: A much larger clone lies one base from this, so it may be a read error. The gene calls are TRBV20-1 and TRBJ2-1, with 9 bases that match TRBD2. The CDR3 contains 16 residues. CDR1 is DFQATT, CDR2 SNEGSKA, per germline (reference sequence). V was pared by 5 bases and J by 0 bases, with 8 bases of the junction left unmatched. CDR3 loop: CSAEPWTSVSYNEQFF. The DNA of the CDR3 is TGCAGTGCTGAGCCCTGGACTAGCGTCTCCTACAATGAGCAGTTCTTC.

This clonotype has only one observation. A much larger clone differs by one base, so this may be a read error. V usage is TRBV4-1 and J usage is TRBJ2-4, with D tentatively TRBD1 or TRBD2 (5 bases each). Germline V gene data show CDR1 as MGHRA and CDR2 as YSYEKL. The CDR3 covers 15 residues. V was shortened by 7 bases and J by 1 base, with 14 bases between the two germline ends. The CDR3 DNA is TGCGCCAGCAACCCGTCGTGGGGGGCCAAAAACATTCAGTACTTC. Its protein is CASNPSWGAKNIQYF.

On this clonotype: The missing conserved phenylalanine or tryptophan at the end of this CDR3 makes a read error likely. Because the CDR3's place on the DNA is in doubt, the DNA is left out and the CDR3 is given as listed by TCRdb. The chain combines TRBV20-1 with TRBJ2-7. The CDR3 length is 16 residues, termini included. The germline CDR1 and CDR2 sequences are DFQATT and SNEGSKA (reference sequence). CDR3 amino acids: CSATKKDSSVLYEQCL.

As regards this clonotype: A single base separates this from a much larger clone, so it may be a read error. The chain is built from TRBV20-1 and TRBJ2-5; D might be TRBD2 (5 bases). The V gene's germline CDR1 is DFQATT and CDR2 SNEGSKA (reference sequence). The CDR3 loop spans 13 amino acids. CDR3 sequence (DNA): TGCAGTTCTAGATGTCTAGCTCAGGAGACCCAGTACTTC. This translates into CSSRCLAQETQYF.

With respect to this clonotype: At one end the junction does not follow the germline gene, possibly because of a read error. The chain joins TRBV28 to TRBJ2-1, with D perhaps matching TRBD2 (6 bases). Germline V CDR1 and CDR2: MDHEN, SYDVKM. The CDR3 is 17 residues long. This chain's CDR3 is CASRPPGLTGINNEQFF. DNA of the CDR3: TGTGCCAGCAGACCCCCCGGACTAACGGGAATCAACAATGAACAGTTCTTC.

The V call is TRBV6-4, the J call TRBJ2-1, with unresolved D. This CDR3 is 13 amino acids long. The V gene's germline CDR1 is MRHNA and CDR2 SNTAGT. V gave up 3 bases and J gave up 8 bases, with 11 bases separating them. As DNA, the CDR3 is TGTGCCAGCAGTGAAGACCAACGGGATGAGCAGTTCTTC. This sequence encodes CASSEDQRDEQFF.

Points on this clonotype: A much bigger clone sits one base away, suggesting this may be a read error. CDR3 loop: CTAWGQHDEQYF. DNA for the CDR3: TGCACTGCGTGGGGACAGCACGACGAGCAGTACTTC. This chain uses TRBV20-1 with TRBJ2-7; 7 nucleotides match TRBD1. This CDR3 contains 12 residues. CDR1 and CDR2 (germline): DFQATT, SNEGSKA (reference sequence).

A word on this clonotype: One end of the junction varies from germline; a read error may be responsible. The V and J genes are TRBV4-3 and TRBJ2-7; the D is unclear. The V gene's germline CDR1 is LGHNA and CDR2 YSLEER. The CDR3 is made up of 16 amino acids. The CDR3 protein is CGSSQDSTATPYEQYF. The DNA for the CDR3 is TGTGGCAGCAGCCAAGACTCGACCGCTACGCCCTACGAGCAGTACTTC.

To note about this clonotype: One end of the junction does not line up with germline, which may come from a read error. V is TRBV29-1 and J is TRBJ1-5; possible D gene TRBD1, 6 bases. The CDR3 extends over 14 amino acids. Germline V gene lookup returns CDR1 SQVTM and CDR2 ANQGSEA. The CDR3 nucleotides read TGCAGCGCCTCGTCGGGGGGCGGCAATCGGCCCCAGCATTTT. Translation gives CSASSGGGNRPQHF.

This chain connects TRBV11-2 to TRBJ2-7, with D hard to call. This CDR3 spans 11 amino acids. The germline V gene encodes CDR1 SGHAT and CDR2 FQNNGV. Deletions cut 10 bases from V and 7 bases from J, with 14 bases between. DNA for the CDR3: TGTGCCAACGACTCCTCAAGAGAGCAGTACTTC. Translation gives CANDSSREQYF.

As concerns this clonotype: A much larger clone differs by one base, so this may be a read error. The CDR3 loop is CASSQGQGADYTGEMFF. The CDR3 nucleotides are TGTGCCAGCAGCCAGGGACAGGGGGCGGATTACACCGGGGAGATGTTTTTT. V is TRBV4-2 and J is TRBJ2-2; TRBD1 matches at 12 bases. The CDR3 spans 17 residues. CDR1 and CDR2 (germline): LGHNA, YNFKEQ.

Comments on this clonotype: This could be a read error, since a much larger clone is one nucleotide away. CDR3 DNA: TGCGCCAGCAGCCAAGATCTGGGGACTAGCGGCCCCATGGAGCAGTTCTTC. This gives the protein CASSQDLGTSGPMEQFF. The chain couples TRBV4-3 to TRBJ2-1; 11 bases fit TRBD2. Looked up from germline, CDR1 is LGHNA and CDR2 is YSLEER. This CDR3 comprises 17 residues. The junction had 11 bases not matched to a gene; V was cut back by 0 bases and J by 10 bases.

The sample holds one count of this clonotype. The germline gene is not matched at one end of the junction; a read error may be the cause. The V and J genes are TRBV12-3 or TRBV12-4 and TRBJ1-2; TRBD1 is a possible D gene (5 bases). The CDR3 extends over 11 amino acids. CDR3 in DNA: TGTGCCTGCAGTACAGGTTCTGGATACACCTTC. This gives the protein CACSTGSGYTF.

A word on this clonotype: The conserved closing phenylalanine or tryptophan is absent in this CDR3, likely reflecting a read error. The chain employs TRBV29-1 and TRBJ2-1, with no clear D. This CDR3 has 11 residues. V was trimmed by 3 bases and J by 8 bases, leaving 8 bases between them. Per the germline V gene, CDR1 is SQVTM and CDR2 is ANQGSEA. Here the CDR3 reads CSVDTLHEQFS. The CDR3 nucleotides read TGCAGCGTTGATACCCTCCATGAGCAGTTCTCC.

With respect to this clonotype: A read error may produce the germline difference seen at one junction end. This rearrangement joins TRBV12-3 or TRBV12-4 to TRBJ1-6; unclear D gene. This CDR3 has 14 amino acids. The CDR3 here is CTSSSTPYNSHIHF. DNA of the CDR3: TGTACCAGCAGTTCGACTCCTTATAATTCACACATCCACTTT.

To note about this clonotype: One end of the junction does not line up with germline, which may come from a read error. The CDR3 loop reads CSARDLQTFYKQYF. CDR3 DNA sequence: TGCAGTGCCAGAGATCTACAAACCTTCTACAAGCAGTACTTC. The V and J genes are TRBV20-1 and TRBJ2-7; D ambiguous. This CDR3 spans 14 amino acids. The V gene's germline CDR1 is DFQATT and CDR2 SNEGSKA (reference sequence).

The CDR3 DNA sequence: TGTGCCAGCAGTGGTGGACAGGGGGAGAGCTCCTACGAGCAGTACTTC. It translates to CASSGGQGESSYEQYF. The chain combines TRBV25-1 with TRBJ2-7, with 10 bases matching TRBD1. This CDR3 has 16 residues. Trimming cost V 4 bases and J 0 bases; bases outside gene matches: 6. Germline lookup yields CDR1 MGHDK and CDR2 SYGVNS.

The chain carries TRBV20-1 and TRBJ2-1, with D uncertain. In germline, CDR1 is DFQATT, CDR2 SNEGSKA (reference sequence). The CDR3 covers 16 residues. The V gene lost 7 bases and the J gene lost 7 bases, with 26 bases spanning the gap. In DNA, the CDR3 is TGCAGTGTTCCCATCCACTTGGTGAACTTGGGGAATGAGCAGTTCTTC. It codes for CSVPIHLVNLGNEQFF.

Details on this clonotype: An end of the junction differs from the germline gene, which may be a read error. V usage is TRBV10-1 and J usage is TRBJ2-2, with D perhaps TRBD2 (5 bases). The CDR3 is made up of 15 amino acids. CDR1 WNHNN and CDR2 SYGVQD come from the germline V gene (reference sequence). CDR3 residues: CASRDSDGNTGELFF. The CDR3 DNA sequence: TGCGCCAGCAGGGACTCGGACGGCAACACCGGGGAGTTGTTTTTT.